The 2 T cell receptor beta chains listed next were all sequenced from one sample in a study of blood T cell repertoires in COVID-19. Libraries were prepared by immunoSEQ multiplex PCR; TCRdb keeps only in-frame clonotypes and omits some of them. There are under 45,000 clones in the sample; 75% to 90% occur only once, and about 7.7% lies in the top ten. Sequencing was carried out using peripheral blood. These receptors originate from a man in his sixties with active COVID-19.

The chain links TRBV27 to TRBJ1-6; 7 nucleotides agree with TRBD1. After removal of 4 bases from V and 6 bases from J, the junction contained 6 bases not matched to a gene. CDR1 and CDR2 from the germline V gene are MNHEY and SMNVEV (reference sequence). This CDR3 spans 15 amino acids. The CDR3 bases are TGTGCCAGCAGTTCCCCCCCAGGGGGTAATTCACCCCTCCACTTT. This codes for CASSSPPGGNSPLHF.

This chain links TRBV18 with TRBJ1-6; 7 nucleotides line up with TRBD1. The CDR3 is 14 amino acids. V was pared by 8 bases and J by 11 bases, with 12 bases of the junction left unmatched. The germline CDR1 and CDR2 sequences are KGHSH and LQKENI. CDR3 loop: CASAVDRAGTPLHF. Here the CDR3 DNA reads TGTGCCAGCGCTGTAGACAGGGCCGGTACACCCCTCCACTTT.